Shown below are 14 T cell receptor beta chains from a single sample sequenced in a study of beta chain features in type 1 diabetes. Points from the study as a whole: Type 1 diabetes patients showed a moderate but significant shortening of TCRB CDR3s in all four CD4+ subsets.

Since all of the isolated RNA was reverse transcribed, expressed TCRB transcripts were what got sequenced. Profiling relied on immunoSEQ multiplex PCR, and the TCRdb table lists in-frame clones only, not all of them. The profile shows under 300,000 clones, around 14% of them singletons. These receptors lack a known antigen. Specimen: naive CD4+ T cells from blood. The receptors derive from a man younger than 40 with type 1 diabetes.

The chain is built from TRBV27 and TRBJ2-1; D might be TRBD2 (6 bases). Germline CDR1 reads MNHEY; CDR2 reads SMNVEV (reference sequence). The CDR3 covers 13 residues. Trimming left V 5 bases short and J 10 bases short, with 15 bases between. CDR3 DNA: TGTGCCAGCAGTCCGCGGGGATCAGGGGAGCAGTTCTTC. This sequence encodes CASSPRGSGEQFF.

This clone came up a few times. The chain is built from TRBV30 and TRBJ1-1; D is perhaps TRBD1 (6 bases). Trimming took 4 bases from V and 12 from J, leaving 15 bases between them. The CDR3 extends over 11 amino acids. Germline V CDR1 and CDR2: GTSNPN, SVGIG (reference sequence). The CDR3: CAWKEDSWTFF. The CDR3 nucleotides read TGTGCCTGGAAGGAGGACAGTTGGACTTTCTTT.

This clone was observed a handful of times. The genes are TRBV7-6 and TRBJ2-1; TRBD2 matches at 8 bases. This CDR3 spans 16 amino acids. V dropped 5 bases and J dropped 0; count of bases not matched to a gene: 6. Germline V gene data show CDR1 as SGHVS and CDR2 as FNYEAQ. The CDR3 nucleotides are TGTGCCAGCAGCCGAGATGGGACTAGCTCCTACAATGAGCAGTTCTTC. Its translation: CASSRDGTSSYNEQFF.

The chain joins TRBV7-2 to TRBJ2-7, with TRBD2 matching 8 bases. Germline CDR1 is SGHTA and CDR2 is FQGNSA. The CDR3 has 14 amino acids. V lost 5 bases, J lost 4 bases, and 7 bases stayed unmatched. In DNA form, the CDR3 reads TGTGCCAGCAGCCAAAGCGGGGGCCCTTACGAGCAGTACTTC. Protein: CASSQSGGPYEQYF.

This clone was detected a few times. The J gene is TRBJ1-2, the V gene TRBV5-6, with D possibly matching TRBD1 (5 bases). The CDR3 extends over 14 amino acids. The germline V gene encodes CDR1 SGHDT and CDR2 YYEEEE. Deletions cut 2 bases from V and 8 bases from J, with 16 bases between. Written as DNA, the CDR3 is TGTGCCAGCAGCTTCGACAGACGGGCAGGGGGCTACACCTTC. This gives the protein CASSFDRRAGGYTF.

This rearrangement joins TRBV7-9 to TRBJ1-6; perhaps TRBD1 as D (6 bases). Trimming left V 5 bases short and J 3 bases short, with 11 bases between. The germline V gene encodes CDR1 SEHNR and CDR2 FQNEAQ (reference sequence). This CDR3 is built from 15 residues. CDR3 in DNA: TGTGCCAGCAGCCCCCGGACAGTCTATAATTCACCCCTCCACTTT. Translating it yields CASSPRTVYNSPLHF. Looking up the rest from reference TRBV7-9 and TRBJ1-6 gives the full variable domain: DTGVSQNPRHKITKRGQNVTFRCDPISEHNRLYWYRQTLGQGPEFLTYFQNEAQLEKSRLLSDRFSAERPKGSFSTLEIQRTEQGDSAMYLCASSPRTVYNSPLHFGNGTRLTVT.

This chain connects TRBV18 to TRBJ1-2; D possibly corresponds to TRBD1 (6 bases). The CDR3 consists of 16 residues. Trimming stripped 5 bases from V and 7 bases from J, with 23 bases between. CDR1 KGHSH and CDR2 LQKENI come from the germline V gene. CDR3 bases: TGTGCCAGCTCATCCCGGGACACCGCAGCGTCCGCTGGCTACACCTTC. Translation: CASSSRDTAASAGYTF.

This clone was found a few times. V usage is TRBV5-6 and J usage is TRBJ1-2; D might be TRBD1 (5 bases). Per the germline V gene, CDR1 is SGHDT and CDR2 is YYEEEE. Trimming stripped 4 bases from V and 3 bases from J, with 16 bases between. The CDR3 spans 15 residues. Written as DNA, the CDR3 is TGTGCCAGCAGCCTCAGAGGCAGGGTAGACTATGGCTACACCTTC. Residues: CASSLRGRVDYGYTF.

The V and J genes are TRBV28 and TRBJ2-5; no definite D call. Germline CDR1 is MDHEN and CDR2 is SYDVKM. V lost 8 bases and J 2 bases, leaving 3 bases between the germline ends. The CDR3 extends over 10 amino acids. The CDR3, as DNA: TGTGCCAGCGCGCAAGAGACCCAGTACTTC. It specifies CASAQETQYF.

In this sample, this clone turned up a few times. The chain joins TRBV5-5 to TRBJ2-5; no firm D call. The germline V gene encodes CDR1 SGHKS and CDR2 YYEKEE (reference sequence). V lost 5 bases to trimming and J lost 1 base, with 9 bases between them. CDR3 length: 13 amino acids. The CDR3 region is CASSPGPQETQYF. CDR3 nucleotides: TGTGCCAGCAGTCCAGGCCCCCAAGAGACCCAGTACTTC.

The rearrangement links TRBV19 to TRBJ1-4; 7 nucleotides match TRBD1. Germline loops: CDR1 LNHDA, CDR2 SQIVND (reference sequence). Germline trimming cut 5 bases from V and 6 bases from J; bases unmatched to any gene: 3. The CDR3 is made up of 13 amino acids. The CDR3 nucleotides are TGTGCCAGTAGTGAGGGGGCGGATGAAAAACTGTTTTTT. Translating it yields CASSEGADEKLFF.

This rearrangement joins TRBV19 to TRBJ1-2; 7 positions agree with TRBD1. V gave up 5 bases and J gave up 13 bases; unmatched junction bases: 13. Germline CDR1 reads LNHDA; CDR2 reads SQIVND (reference sequence). CDR3 length: 13 residues. The CDR3 DNA sequence: TGTGCCAGTAGTCCCCGGGACAGATCCAGGGGCACCTTC. Translated, it gives CASSPRDRSRGTF.

This clone was picked up a small number of times. The chain carries TRBV18 and TRBJ2-1; 7 bases map to TRBD2. V gave up 4 bases and J gave up 5 bases; unmatched junction bases: 5. The CDR3 extends over 14 amino acids. CDR1 KGHSH and CDR2 LQKENI come from the germline V gene. The CDR3 loop is CASSQASGNNEQFF. The CDR3 region has the DNA TGTGCCAGCTCACAAGCTAGCGGAAACAATGAGCAGTTCTTC.

The genes are TRBV5-1 and TRBJ1-4; 7 nucleotides align to TRBD1. J gave up 7 bases and V 4 bases, and 7 bases lay outside the gene matches. In germline, CDR1 is SGHRS, CDR2 YFSETQ. This CDR3 contains 14 residues. The CDR3 nucleotides are TGCGCCAGCAGCAGGACAGGCCGGGGTGAAAAACTGTTTTTT. Its translation: CASSRTGRGEKLFF.